One sample yielded the 30 T cell receptor beta chains listed below, sequenced in a study of PD-L1 blockade in urothelial cancer. Indicated time point: pretreatment peripheral blood. TCRdb's table, derived via immunoSEQ multiplex PCR, lists solely in-frame clones and lacks some. The table lists about 39,000 clones, approximately 90% of them singletons. The sequenced sample was PBMCs, obtained around atezolizumab (anti-PD-L1) treatment. The source of these receptors is an older woman with urothelial cancer.

This clone was picked up a small number of times. This chain links TRBV5-1 with TRBJ2-7; D is unclear. The CDR3 length is 14 residues. Germline-derived CDR1 and CDR2 are SGHRS and YFSETQ. The V end lost 0 bases, the J end lost 2 bases, and 9 bases lay between the germline ends. The CDR3 loop is CASSLAHPPYEQYF. CDR3 nucleotides: TGCGCCAGCAGCTTGGCACACCCGCCCTACGAGCAGTACTTC.

This rearrangement joins TRBV27 to TRBJ2-3; 12 bases align to TRBD2. V lost 5 bases, J lost 1 base, and 13 bases stayed unmatched. The CDR3 is 19 amino acids. Germline V gives CDR1 MNHEY, CDR2 SMNVEV (reference sequence). For the CDR3, the DNA is TGTGCCAGCAGTCCCGGGCTAGCGGGAGGGAAACGTGGCACAGATACGCAGTATTTT. Its protein is CASSPGLAGGKRGTDTQYF.

The chain is built from TRBV28 and TRBJ1-1; D gene uncertain. CDR3 length: 13 amino acids. V was cut by 6 bases and J by 1 base, with 9 bases left in between. Germline V CDR1 and CDR2: MDHEN, SYDVKM. CDR3 DNA sequence: TGTGCCAGCAGACCGGGTCCGAACACTGAAGCTTTCTTT. This codes for CASRPGPNTEAFF.

In its sample, this clone was seen a few times. The chain combines TRBV29-1 with TRBJ2-7; 8 bases map to TRBD1. Germline lookup yields CDR1 SQVTM and CDR2 ANQGSEA. J was trimmed by 0 bases and V by 6 bases; bases with no gene match: 7. This CDR3 is built from 14 residues. This chain's CDR3 is CSVQGTGVSYEQYF. For the CDR3, the DNA is TGCAGCGTCCAAGGGACAGGAGTCTCCTACGAGCAGTACTTC.

This rearrangement joins TRBV7-9 to TRBJ2-7, with D unclear. Between the trimmed V and J ends, which lost 0 bases and 2 bases, there was a span of 2 bases. CDR1 is SEHNR and CDR2 is FQNEAQ in the germline V gene (reference sequence). CDR3 length equals 12 residues. The CDR3 region has the DNA TGTGCCAGCAGCTTAGCTACCTACGAGCAGTACTTC. This sequence encodes CASSLATYEQYF.

This chain joins TRBV5-8 and TRBJ2-7; 7 bases match TRBD1. There are 17 residues in the CDR3. The germline CDR1 and CDR2 sequences are SGHTS and YDEGEE. V was pared by 6 bases and J by 7 bases, with 22 bases of the junction left unmatched. This CDR3 reads CASNRGGRGRGYGEQYF. CDR3 coding DNA: TGTGCCAGCAACCGCGGAGGTCGCGGCAGGGGGTATGGAGAGCAGTACTTC.

This clone was counted a single time. The chain combines TRBV7-3 with TRBJ1-5; perhaps TRBD1 as D (6 bases). The CDR3 consists of 15 residues. V lost 2 bases to trimming and J lost 1 base, with 9 bases between them. Germline CDR1 is SGHTA and CDR2 is FQGTGA. This chain's CDR3 is CASSLSTGSNQPQHF. DNA of the CDR3: TGTGCCAGCAGCTTATCGACAGGAAGCAATCAGCCCCAGCATTTT.

CDR3 amino acids: CASSGEDGYTF. In DNA, the CDR3 is TGTGCCAGCTCCGGGGAGGATGGCTACACCTTC. This chain links TRBV6-1 with TRBJ1-2; D gene ambiguous. The CDR3 totals 11 residues. V lost 8 bases to trimming and J lost 6 bases, with 10 bases between them. Germline V gene lookup returns CDR1 MNHNS and CDR2 SASEGT.

This chain joins TRBV7-9 and TRBJ2-7; D remains unclear. The length of the CDR3 is 15 residues. The germline gives CDR1 SEHNR, CDR2 FQNEAQ (reference sequence). With 1 base removed from V and 0 bases from J, the gap between germline ends came to 10 bases. The DNA for the CDR3 is TGTGCCAGCAGCTTAGATCTTTCCAGCTCCTACGAGCAGTACTTC. This gives the protein CASSLDLSSSYEQYF. Full variable domain (rest looked up from reference TRBV7-9 and TRBJ2-7): DTGVSQNPRHKITKRGQNVTFRCDPISEHNRLYWYRQTLGQGPEFLTYFQNEAQLEKSRLLSDRFSAERPKGSFSTLEIQRTEQGDSAMYLCASSLDLSSSYEQYFGPGTRLTVT.

This clone was found once. This chain links TRBV19 with TRBJ2-2; D call uncertain. The V and J ends lost 1 base and 10 bases respectively, with 16 bases between them. The CDR3 consists of 15 residues. CDR1 is LNHDA and CDR2 is SQIVND in the germline V gene (reference sequence). As DNA, the CDR3 is TGTGCCAGTAGTATAGTGGAACAGAGCACCTTGGAGCTGTTTTTT. Amino acid sequence: CASSIVEQSTLELFF.

The gene calls are TRBV18 and TRBJ2-2, with D possibly matching TRBD2 (6 bases). This CDR3 spans 15 amino acids. Trimming cost V 2 bases and J 5 bases, with 12 bases left between them. The germline V gene encodes CDR1 KGHSH and CDR2 LQKENI. This chain's CDR3 is CASSPAGRSTGELFF. In DNA form, the CDR3 reads TGTGCCAGCTCACCAGCGGGGAGATCGACCGGGGAGCTGTTTTTT.

This clone was seen a single time. This rearrangement joins TRBV14 to TRBJ2-1, with 7 bases lining up with TRBD2. This CDR3 region has 16 residues. Germline V gene data show CDR1 as SGHDN and CDR2 as FVKESK. V trimming: 0 bases; J trimming: 5 bases; junction bases outside the gene matches: 7. CDR3 DNA sequence: TGTGCCAGCAGCCAAGATGGGGAGGGCCGGGACAATGAGCAGTTCTTC. As protein: CASSQDGEGRDNEQFF.

The chain uses TRBV10-3 and TRBJ1-1; TRBD1 might be the D (5 bases). This CDR3 spans 14 amino acids. V gave up 10 bases and J gave up 6 bases, with 21 bases separating them. CDR1 and CDR2 (germline): ENHRY, SYGVKD. The DNA for the CDR3 is TGTGCCACACGCGTACCCGGGGGGTCTTCTGAAGCTTTCTTT. It encodes CATRVPGGSSEAFF.

This rearrangement joins TRBV6-5 to TRBJ2-7; weak D call: TRBD2 (6 bases). The length of the CDR3 is 13 residues. The germline gives CDR1 MNHEY, CDR2 SVGAGI. Trimming pared 4 bases from V and 3 bases from J, leaving 10 bases between. The CDR3 coding sequence is TGTGCCAGCAGTTCCCGGGGGAACTACGAGCAGTACTTC. Its translation is CASSSRGNYEQYF.

V usage is TRBV5-1 and J usage is TRBJ2-1; TRBD2 agrees at 11 bases. This CDR3 comprises 16 residues. Germline assignment: CDR1 SGHRS and CDR2 YFSETQ. V gave up 2 bases and J gave up 1 base; unmatched junction bases: 2. The CDR3 is CASSFRLAGSYNEQFF. The CDR3 coding sequence is TGCGCCAGCAGCTTCCGACTAGCGGGGTCCTACAATGAGCAGTTCTTC.

This chain joins TRBV6-5 and TRBJ2-7; TRBD2 might be the D (6 bases). CDR1 is MNHEY, CDR2 SVGAGI, per germline. There are 15 residues in the CDR3. Trimming removed 6 bases from V and 2 bases from J, with 17 bases in between. The CDR3 is CASSPTAGSTYEQYF. The CDR3 bases are TGTGCCAGCAGCCCCACCGCGGGGTCAACCTACGAGCAGTACTTC.

This clone was detected only once. The CDR3 region has the DNA TGTGCCAGCAGTATGACGAGGGCTTTGACAGATACGCAGTATTTT. Protein product: CASSMTRALTDTQYF. The chain is built from TRBV2 and TRBJ2-3, with D possibly being TRBD2 (5 bases). V dropped 5 bases and J dropped 3 bases, with 15 bases sitting between them. The germline V gene has CDR1 SNHLY and CDR2 FYNNEI. This CDR3 region has 15 residues.

The chain links TRBV18 to TRBJ2-1; D is uncertain. Germline V CDR1 and CDR2: KGHSH, LQKENI. The ends were cut back, 0 bases at V and 0 bases at J, with 12 bases in the middle. The CDR3 sequence is 17 residues long. CDR3 nucleotide sequence: TGTGCCAGCTCACCACCCCTGGCCTCAAGCTCCTACAATGAGCAGTTCTTC. Amino acid sequence: CASSPPLASSSYNEQFF.

This sequence joins TRBV6-6 and TRBJ2-1; 11 positions match TRBD1. Per germline, CDR1 MNHNY and CDR2 SVGAGI (reference sequence). Trimming at V came to 5 bases and at J to 6 bases, leaving 6 bases not matched to a gene. CDR3 length: 15 amino acids. For the CDR3, the DNA is TGTGCCAGCAGTGCTGCCGGGACAGGGGGCAATGAGCAGTTCTTC. It codes for CASSAAGTGGNEQFF.

The chain joins TRBV9 to TRBJ2-3; 7 positions agree with TRBD2. The germline V gene encodes CDR1 SGDLS and CDR2 YYNGEE. The J segment lost 2 bases and the V segment lost 0 bases, leaving 9 bases of the junction unmatched. The CDR3 runs to 17 residues. For the CDR3, the DNA is TGTGCCAGCAGCGTAGGTTGGGCTAGCGGAAACACAGATACGCAGTATTTT. This gives the protein CASSVGWASGNTDTQYF. The entire variable domain, with the rest obtained from reference TRBV9 and TRBJ2-3, is as follows: DSGVTQTPKHLITATGQRVTLRCSPRSGDLSVYWYQQSLDQGLQFLIQYYNGEERAKGNILERFSAQQFPDLHSELNLSSLELGDSALYFCASSVGWASGNTDTQYFGPGTRLTVL.

The chain carries TRBV9 and TRBJ2-3, with 7 bases fitting TRBD2. V gave up 3 bases and J gave up 1 base; unmatched junction bases: 5. The CDR3 runs to 15 residues. Germline-derived CDR1 and CDR2 are SGDLS and YYNGEE. The CDR3 region is CASSASSGRTDTQYF. In nucleotides, the CDR3 is TGTGCCAGCAGCGCCTCTAGCGGCCGCACAGATACGCAGTATTTT. Full variable domain (rest looked up from reference TRBV9 and TRBJ2-3): DSGVTQTPKHLITATGQRVTLRCSPRSGDLSVYWYQQSLDQGLQFLIQYYNGEERAKGNILERFSAQQFPDLHSELNLSSLELGDSALYFCASSASSGRTDTQYFGPGTRLTVL.

The rearrangement uses TRBV29-1 and TRBJ2-7, with 10 bases matching TRBD2. The CDR3 is 14 amino acids. V dropped 5 bases and J dropped 4; count of bases not matched to a gene: 8. Germline CDR1 reads SQVTM; CDR2 reads ANQGSEA. DNA for the CDR3: TGCAGCGTTCGTCCCCCTAGCGGGAGTTACGAGCAGTACTTC. Amino acids: CSVRPPSGSYEQYF.

The chain has TRBV19 and TRBJ2-3; 13 nucleotides agree with TRBD2. With 1 base clipped from V and 5 bases from J, the junction kept 0 bases outside the gene matches. Germline CDR1 reads LNHDA; CDR2 reads SQIVND (reference sequence). This CDR3 is 15 amino acids long. The CDR3 here is CASSIGTSGRDTQYF. Here the CDR3 DNA reads TGTGCCAGTAGTATAGGGACTAGCGGGAGAGATACGCAGTATTTT. Supplemented by reference TRBV19 and TRBJ2-3, the full variable domain reads DGGITQSPKYLFRKEGQNVTLSCEQNLNHDAMYWYRQDPGQGLRLIYYSQIVNDFQKGDIAEGYSVSREKKESFPLTVTSAQKNPTAFYLCASSIGTSGRDTQYFGPGTRLTVL.

V is TRBV7-9 and J is TRBJ1-1; possible D gene TRBD1, 5 bases. CDR3 length: 15 amino acids. Germline CDR1 reads SEHNR; CDR2 reads FQNEAQ (reference sequence). V gave up 4 bases and J gave up 1 base, with 13 bases separating them. The CDR3 here is CASSSRGTANTEAFF. The CDR3 DNA reads as TGTGCCAGCAGCTCAAGAGGGACTGCGAACACTGAAGCTTTCTTT.

The chain couples TRBV5-5 to TRBJ2-3; 7 nucleotides line up with TRBD2. Germline V gene sequence: CDR1 SGHKS, CDR2 YYEKEE (reference sequence). The J segment lost 0 bases and the V segment lost 2 bases, leaving 6 bases of the junction unmatched. CDR3 length: 16 amino acids. This CDR3 is CASSLGPLASTDTQYF. CDR3 in DNA: TGTGCCAGCAGCTTAGGACCACTAGCGAGCACAGATACGCAGTATTTT.

The genes are TRBV5-4 and TRBJ1-1, with 7 bases matching TRBD1. Germline CDR1 reads SGHNT; CDR2 reads YYREEE (reference sequence). V gave up 5 bases and J gave up 1 base; unmatched junction bases: 8. The CDR3 length is 15 residues. The CDR3 DNA reads TGTGCCAGCAGTTACGGAGGGGGCAAGAACACTGAAGCTTTCTTT. It is translated as CASSYGGGKNTEAFF.

J is TRBJ1-5 and V is TRBV5-1; TRBD1 is a possible D gene (6 bases). Germline CDR1 and CDR2: SGHRS and YFSETQ. The CDR3 is made up of 14 amino acids. V lost 2 bases to trimming and J lost 9 bases, with 15 bases between them. In DNA, the CDR3 is TGCGCCAGCAGCTTAACAGGGATACCCTCGCCCCAGCATTTT. Translation: CASSLTGIPSPQHF. Full variable domain (outside the CDR3, taken from reference TRBV5-1 and TRBJ1-5): KAGVTQTPRYLIKTRGQQVTLSCSPISGHRSVSWYQQTPGQGLQFLFEYFSETQRNKGNFPGRFSGRQFSNSRSEMNVSTLELGDSALYLCASSLTGIPSPQHFGDGTRLSIL.

The J gene is TRBJ1-5, the V gene TRBV10-3; 9 positions agree with TRBD1. This CDR3 region has 15 residues. The trim removed 6 bases at V and 2 bases at J, leaving 5 bases unmatched. The germline V gene has CDR1 ENHRY and CDR2 SYGVKD. CDR3 loop: CAISRTGDGNQPQHF. The CDR3 region has the DNA TGTGCCATCAGCCGGACAGGGGACGGCAATCAGCCCCAGCATTTT.

The CDR3 DNA sequence: TGCAGCGCCCTCACAGGGGTCTCCTACGAGCAGTACTTC. It is translated as CSALTGVSYEQYF. This sequence joins TRBV29-1 and TRBJ2-7, with 7 bases fitting TRBD1. The CDR3 contains 13 residues. With V trimmed by 7 bases and J by 0 bases, 6 bases remained unmatched. CDR1 and CDR2 (germline): SQVTM, ANQGSEA.

This sequence joins TRBV29-1 and TRBJ2-7; TRBD1 matches 7 bases. The ends lost 3 bases at V and 2 bases at J; junction bases unmatched: 7. CDR1 SQVTM and CDR2 ANQGSEA come from the germline V gene. The CDR3 totals 14 residues. CDR3 bases: TGCAGCGTTGAGGAGGAAGGGGGCCCCTACGAGCAGTACTTC. It translates to CSVEEEGGPYEQYF.